The following is a TCR beta chain sequence with its context. What it binds is not known. The sample is drawn from a study of cytomegalovirus exposure and HLA in healthy donors. Separate from the approximately 670-subject first cohort, the approximately 130-subject validation cohort was the one that the donors belonged to. This CDR3 contains 15 residues. The ends lost 9 bases at V and 3 bases at J; junction bases unmatched: 13. The germline V gene has CDR1 PRHDT and CDR2 FYEKMQ (reference sequence). Overall study results and limits: The authors listed 164 TCR beta chains as cytomegalovirus-associated. Specific recognition of CMV antigens was confirmed in vitro for a few chains (all CMV-associated). According to a subsequent analysis, TCR clusters from the first cohort were inclined to appear together in the roughly 130 validation repertoires.

The table came from immunoSEQ multiplex PCR; TCRdb's copy has only in-frame clones and leaves some out. The sample lists tens of thousands of clones, 90% to 96% occurring once. The clonotype comes from a woman younger than 30 in good health and CMV-seronegative. The V gene is TRBV13, the J gene TRBJ1-2; 7 bases are a match to TRBD1. The specimen was PBMCs. CDR3 sequence: CASTEGARGYYGYTF. The CDR3 DNA reads TGTGCCAGTACCGAGGGGGCCCGGGGGTACTATGGCTACACCTTC.